The entry that follows covers one T cell receptor (beta chain) sequence. Some clones are missing from TCRdb's copy, which holds only in-frame ones; the method was immunoSEQ multiplex PCR. Found here are 45,000 to 55,000 clones, approximately 92% of them singletons; the top ten hold 0.75% to 0.95%. These data are taken from a study of T cell changes during pregnancy in multiple sclerosis. The V gene's germline CDR1 is SGHRS and CDR2 YFSETQ. V lost 0 bases to trimming and J lost 3 bases; unmatched junction nucleotides: 2. The CDR3 loop spans 16 amino acids. This TCR was sampled from a female donor in good health, enrolled as a control in a pregnancy study. The chain combines TRBV5-1 with TRBJ2-3; 12 bases line up with TRBD2. The sequencing here drew on CD4+ T cells from peripheral blood mononuclear cells, taken in the second trimester of pregnancy. CDR3 in amino acids: CASSLGLAGETDTQYF. The CDR3 nucleotides read TGCGCCAGCAGCTTGGGACTAGCGGGAGAAACAGATACGCAGTATTTT.